The sequence of this T cell receptor beta chain was determined in a study of human T cells and chemical hapten exposure. The overall study: Alopecia universalis, totalis or areata was present in patients who were mostly female.

Described time point: patch test 1, 2 weeks after DPC sensitization. Treatment noted: therapeutic diphenylcyclopropenone sensitization with weekly scalp DPC. It was unfractionated whole blood from which total RNA was extracted. This CDR3 spans 13 amino acids. Germline CDR1 GTSNPN, CDR2 SVGIG (reference sequence). Trimming left V 8 bases short and J 0 bases short, with 11 bases between. From the RACE reads, TCRdb called clonotypes with MiXCR, one entry per CDR3 protein. The table lists about 80,000 distinct CDR3 sequences, approximately 8% of them singletons. This clonotype was seen many times. Its cognate antigen is unknown. Study-wide results and caveats: The study found that PT1 expanded TCR counts correlated positively with patch test score.

Here the sequenced sample was whole blood, taken in connection with sensitization to the hapten diphenylcyclopropenone (DPC). The origin of this receptor is a young woman with alopecia areata. Some clones in this sample may be carry-over from other donors' samples. The chain uses TRBV30 and TRBJ2-1; D assignment may be TRBD1 or TRBD2 (5 bases each). For the CDR3, the DNA is TGTGCCATGTGGGGGTACTCCTACAATGAGCAGTTCTTC. Residues: CAMWGYSYNEQFF.